This T cell receptor beta chain was obtained from a study of blood T cells in healthy people across ages. Study-level background: When template switching was applied, about one barcoded beta molecule was captured per two T cells.

CDR3 length: 17 residues. V lost 6 bases and J lost 3; bases outside the gene matches: 9. A second PCR of roughly 7 to 11 cycles used a sample-barcoded 5' primer and a J-beta primer mix. TCRdb redid the calling of the 5' RACE reads with MiXCR, one entry per CDR3 protein. This sample carries under 850,000 distinct CDR3 sequences, about 37% of them seen once, and the ten largest clones take around 13%. This receptor was taken from a man aged 18-30 years in good health. The chain is built from TRBV12-3 or TRBV12-4 and TRBJ2-2, with 11 bases that match TRBD1. Sequenced sample: blood. In DNA form, the CDR3 reads TGTGCCAGCAGGAGGACGCCGGGACAGGGGGACACCGGGGAGCTGTTTTTT. It yields the protein CASRRTPGQGDTGELFF.